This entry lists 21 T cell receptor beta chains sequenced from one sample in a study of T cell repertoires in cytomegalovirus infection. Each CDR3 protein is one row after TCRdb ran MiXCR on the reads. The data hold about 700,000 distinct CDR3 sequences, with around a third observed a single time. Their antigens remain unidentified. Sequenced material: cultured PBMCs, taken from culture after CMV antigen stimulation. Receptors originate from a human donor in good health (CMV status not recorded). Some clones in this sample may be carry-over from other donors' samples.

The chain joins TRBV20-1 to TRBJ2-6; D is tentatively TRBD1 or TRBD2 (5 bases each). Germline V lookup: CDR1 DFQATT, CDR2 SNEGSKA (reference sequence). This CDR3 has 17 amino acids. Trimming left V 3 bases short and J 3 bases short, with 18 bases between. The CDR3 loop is CSARKGPPGGGANVLTF. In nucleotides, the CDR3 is TGCAGTGCTAGGAAGGGACCTCCCGGCGGTGGGGCCAACGTCCTGACTTTC.

CDR3 in amino acids: CASSTGLPRVAQYF. The CDR3 DNA reads TGTGCCAGCAGCACCGGACTACCAAGAGTGGCCCAGTACTTC. The chain carries TRBV7-2 and TRBJ2-5; a possible D gene is TRBD2 (6 bases). The CDR3 length is 14 residues. Germline values: CDR1 SGHTA, CDR2 FQGNSA. V was trimmed by 5 bases and J by 9 bases, leaving 19 bases between them. Full variable domain (missing parts from reference TRBV7-2 and TRBJ2-5): GAGVSQSPSNKVTEKGKDVELRCDPISGHTALYWYRQSLGQGLEFLIYFQGNSAPDKSGLPSDRFSAERTGGSVSTLTIQRTQQEDSAVYLCASSTGLPRVAQYFGPGTRLLVL.

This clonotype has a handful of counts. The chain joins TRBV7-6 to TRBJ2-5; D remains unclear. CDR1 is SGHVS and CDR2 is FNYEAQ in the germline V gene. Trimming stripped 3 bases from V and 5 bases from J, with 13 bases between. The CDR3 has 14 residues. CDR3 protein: CASSLVMGGETQYF. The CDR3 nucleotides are TGTGCCAGCAGCTTGGTTATGGGTGGGGAGACCCAGTACTTC. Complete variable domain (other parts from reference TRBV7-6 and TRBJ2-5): GAGVSQSPRYKVTKRGQDVALRCDPISGHVSLYWYRQALGQGPEFLTYFNYEAQQDKSGLPNDRFSAERPEGSISTLTIQRTEQRDSAMYRCASSLVMGGETQYFGPGTRLLVL.

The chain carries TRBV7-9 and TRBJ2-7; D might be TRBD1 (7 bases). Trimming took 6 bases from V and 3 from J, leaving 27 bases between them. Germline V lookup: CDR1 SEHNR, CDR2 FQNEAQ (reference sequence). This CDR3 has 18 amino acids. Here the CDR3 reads CASSGGPGWRGQYYEQYF. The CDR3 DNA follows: TGTGCCAGCAGTGGCGGGCCGGGTTGGAGGGGGCAATACTACGAGCAGTACTTC.

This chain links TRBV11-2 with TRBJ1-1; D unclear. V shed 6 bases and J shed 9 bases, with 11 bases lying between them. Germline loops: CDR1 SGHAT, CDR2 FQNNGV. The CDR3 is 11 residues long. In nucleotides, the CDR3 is TGTGCCAGCAGGGCTAACGGCAAAGCTTTCTTT. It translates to CASRANGKAFF.

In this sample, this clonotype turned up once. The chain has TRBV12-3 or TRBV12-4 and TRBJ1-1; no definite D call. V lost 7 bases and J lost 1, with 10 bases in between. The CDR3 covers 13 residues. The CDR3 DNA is TGTGCCAGCAAGAAAAGCACGAACACTGAAGCTTTCTTT. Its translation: CASKKSTNTEAFF.

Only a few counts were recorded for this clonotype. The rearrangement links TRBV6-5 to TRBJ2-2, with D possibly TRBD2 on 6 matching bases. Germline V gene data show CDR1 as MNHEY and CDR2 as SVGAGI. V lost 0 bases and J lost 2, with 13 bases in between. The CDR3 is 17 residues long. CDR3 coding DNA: TGTGCCAGCAGTTACTCTTTAGGGACTCTAAACACCGGGGAGCTGTTTTTT. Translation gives CASSYSLGTLNTGELFF.

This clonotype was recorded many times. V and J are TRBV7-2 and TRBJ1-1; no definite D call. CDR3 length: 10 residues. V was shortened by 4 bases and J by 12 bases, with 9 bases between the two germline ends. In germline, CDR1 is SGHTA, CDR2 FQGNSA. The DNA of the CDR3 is TGTGCCAGCAGCTCAGGAGTGCCTTTCTTT. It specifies CASSSGVPFF.

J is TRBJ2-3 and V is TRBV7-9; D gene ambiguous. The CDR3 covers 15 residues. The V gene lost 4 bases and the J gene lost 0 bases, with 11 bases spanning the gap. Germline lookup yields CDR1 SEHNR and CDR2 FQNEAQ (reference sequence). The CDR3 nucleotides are TGTGCCAGCAGCTGGGTCCCACGGAGCACAGATACGCAGTATTTT. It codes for CASSWVPRSTDTQYF.

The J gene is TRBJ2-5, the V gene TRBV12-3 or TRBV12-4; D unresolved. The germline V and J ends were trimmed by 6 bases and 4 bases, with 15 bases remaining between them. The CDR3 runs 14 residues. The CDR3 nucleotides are TGTGCCAGCAGACCCGACTCATACCTAGAGACCCAGTACTTC. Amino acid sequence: CASRPDSYLETQYF.

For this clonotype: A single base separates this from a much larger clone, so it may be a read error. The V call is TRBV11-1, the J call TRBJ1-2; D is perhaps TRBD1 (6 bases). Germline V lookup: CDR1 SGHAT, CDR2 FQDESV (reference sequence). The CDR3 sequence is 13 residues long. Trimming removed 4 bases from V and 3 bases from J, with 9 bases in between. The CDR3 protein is CASSSWTDYGYTF. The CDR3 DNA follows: TGTGCCAGCAGCTCCTGGACAGACTATGGCTACACCTTC.

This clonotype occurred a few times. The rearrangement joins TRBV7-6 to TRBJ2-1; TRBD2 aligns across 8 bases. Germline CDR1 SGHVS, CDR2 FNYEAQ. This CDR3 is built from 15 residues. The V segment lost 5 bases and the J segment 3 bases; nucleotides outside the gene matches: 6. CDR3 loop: CASSRTSGVYNEQFF. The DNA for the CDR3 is TGTGCCAGCAGCCGTACTAGCGGAGTCTACAATGAGCAGTTCTTC.

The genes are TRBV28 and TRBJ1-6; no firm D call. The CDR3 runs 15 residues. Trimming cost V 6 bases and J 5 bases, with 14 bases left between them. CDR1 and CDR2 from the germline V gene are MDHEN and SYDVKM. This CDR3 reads CASRGWWQDNSPLHF. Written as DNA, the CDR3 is TGTGCCAGCAGGGGGTGGTGGCAGGATAATTCACCCCTCCACTTT.

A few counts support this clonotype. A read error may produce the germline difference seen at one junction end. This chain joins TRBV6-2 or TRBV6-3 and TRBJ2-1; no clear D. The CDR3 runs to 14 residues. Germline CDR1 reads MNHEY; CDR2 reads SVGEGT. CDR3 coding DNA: TGTGCCAGCAGTTACTTAGGTAGGGAAGTTTTTCGAGTCTTC. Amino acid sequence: CASSYLGREVFRVF.

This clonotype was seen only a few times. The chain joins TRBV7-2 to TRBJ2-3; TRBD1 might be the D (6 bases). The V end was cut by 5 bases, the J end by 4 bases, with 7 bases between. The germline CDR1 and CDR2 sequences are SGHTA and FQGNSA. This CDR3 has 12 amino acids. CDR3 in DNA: TGTGCCAGCAGCCAGGGGTCAGATACGCAGTATTTT. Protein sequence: CASSQGSDTQYF.

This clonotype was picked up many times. This CDR3 is CASSSPQGWTDTQYF. CDR3 bases: TGTGCCAGCAGCTCGCCACAGGGATGGACAGATACGCAGTATTTT. The J gene is TRBJ2-3, the V gene TRBV7-8; D is possibly TRBD1 (6 bases). This CDR3 contains 15 residues. Germline V lookup: CDR1 SGHVS, CDR2 FQNEAQ. Trimming pared 4 bases from V and 3 bases from J, leaving 14 bases between.

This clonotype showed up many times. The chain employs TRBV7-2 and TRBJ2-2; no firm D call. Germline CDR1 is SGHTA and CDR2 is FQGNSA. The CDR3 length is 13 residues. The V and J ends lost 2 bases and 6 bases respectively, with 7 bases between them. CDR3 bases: TGTGCCAGCAGCTTACTAGTGGCCGGGGAGCTGTTTTTT. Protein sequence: CASSLLVAGELFF.

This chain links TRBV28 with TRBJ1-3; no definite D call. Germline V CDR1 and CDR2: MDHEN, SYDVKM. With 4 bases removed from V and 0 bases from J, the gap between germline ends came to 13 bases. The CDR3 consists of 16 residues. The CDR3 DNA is TGTGCCAGCAGTTCTATAAGGACCTACTCTGGAAACACCATATATTTT. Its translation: CASSSIRTYSGNTIYF.

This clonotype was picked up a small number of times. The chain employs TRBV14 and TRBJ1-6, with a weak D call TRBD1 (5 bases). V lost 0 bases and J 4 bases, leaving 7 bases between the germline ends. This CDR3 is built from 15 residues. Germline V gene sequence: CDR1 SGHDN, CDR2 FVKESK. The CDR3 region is CASSQDGTYNSPLHF. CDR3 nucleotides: TGTGCCAGCAGCCAAGACGGGACTTATAATTCACCCCTCCACTTT.

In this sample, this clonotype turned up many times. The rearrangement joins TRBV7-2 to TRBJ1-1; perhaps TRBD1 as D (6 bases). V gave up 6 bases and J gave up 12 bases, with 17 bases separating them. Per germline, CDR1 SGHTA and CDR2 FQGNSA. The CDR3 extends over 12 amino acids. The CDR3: CASRLEGGPSFF. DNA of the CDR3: TGTGCCAGCAGGCTGGAGGGGGGCCCGTCTTTCTTT.

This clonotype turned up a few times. The CDR3 reads CASSRSFRDTGQHSNQPQHF. The CDR3, as DNA: TGTGCCAGTAGTAGAAGCTTTCGGGACACCGGACAGCATAGCAATCAGCCCCAGCATTTT. This chain uses TRBV19 with TRBJ1-5; maybe TRBD1 (6 bases). V was trimmed by 4 bases and J by 0 bases, leaving 25 bases between them. The CDR3 has 20 amino acids. Germline CDR1 is LNHDA and CDR2 is SQIVND (reference sequence).